These 11 T cell receptor beta chains came from one sample sequenced in a study of shared clonotypes between healthy human individuals. Assay: immunoSEQ multiplex PCR; the TCRdb copy retains only in-frame clones and omits some. The data show fewer than 2.5 million clones, 93% seen once. Sequenced material: naive CD4+ T cells from PBMCs. The subset is: CD45RA+ positively selected. Receptors originate from a man aged 18 to 30 in good health. Some clones in this sample may be carry-over from other donors' samples.

A note on this clone: Additional DNA sequences in this sample encode the identical CDR3. The chain is built from TRBV28 and TRBJ2-7, with D hard to call. V lost 4 bases, J lost 3 bases, and 7 bases lay in between. This CDR3 has 12 residues. Germline V gene data show CDR1 as MDHEN and CDR2 as SYDVKM. The CDR3: CASSSPFYEQYF. In DNA form, the CDR3 reads TGTGCCAGCAGTTCCCCATTCTACGAGCAGTACTTC.

The chain carries TRBV10-3 and TRBJ1-2; D is ambiguous. The CDR3 totals 13 residues. Trimming removed 4 bases at V and 4 bases at J, with 10 bases between. Germline CDR1 and CDR2: ENHRY and SYGVKD. The CDR3 protein is CAISAQAGYGYTF. DNA for the CDR3: TGTGCCATCAGTGCCCAGGCAGGCTATGGCTACACCTTC.

The V and J genes are TRBV6-4 and TRBJ2-1; 9 bases match TRBD2. This CDR3 spans 12 amino acids. CDR1 and CDR2 from the germline V gene are MRHNA and SNTAGT. With 3 bases clipped from V and 9 bases from J, the junction kept 0 bases outside the gene matches. The CDR3 nucleotides are TGTGCCAGCAGTGAGCGGGAGGGTGAGCAGTTCTTC. Residues: CASSEREGEQFF.

This chain links TRBV28 with TRBJ1-3; D not certain. The CDR3 sequence is 15 residues long. The V and J ends lost 7 bases and 0 bases respectively, with 13 bases between them. Germline CDR1 and CDR2: MDHEN and SYDVKM. The CDR3 bases are TGTGCCAGCACTTACCTACAGAGCTCTGGAAACACCATATATTTT. Its protein is CASTYLQSSGNTIYF.

This sequence joins TRBV19 and TRBJ2-5; D unclear. The germline gives CDR1 LNHDA, CDR2 SQIVND (reference sequence). Trimming cost V 1 base and J 2 bases, with 17 bases left between them. This CDR3 region has 17 residues. The DNA of the CDR3 is TGTGCCAGTAGTATAGCCTCGTACGCCCAGAAACAAGAGACCCAGTACTTC. It codes for CASSIASYAQKQETQYF.

The gene calls are TRBV19 and TRBJ1-1; D possibly corresponds to TRBD1 (6 bases). The CDR3 loop spans 17 amino acids. With 5 bases removed from V and 7 bases from J, the gap between germline ends came to 26 bases. CDR1 and CDR2 from the germline V gene are LNHDA and SQIVND (reference sequence). The CDR3 DNA is TGTGCCAGTAGTCACCGTCCCGGGACACGGTTTACTAATGAAGCTTTCTTT. Translation gives CASSHRPGTRFTNEAFF.

This rearrangement joins TRBV28 to TRBJ2-1; D might be TRBD2 (5 bases). V lost 3 bases to trimming and J lost 5 bases, with 11 bases between them. The CDR3 runs to 14 residues. Germline CDR1 reads MDHEN; CDR2 reads SYDVKM. The CDR3 sequence: CASSFLGNHNEQFF. CDR3 DNA sequence: TGTGCCAGCAGTTTCCTCGGGAATCACAATGAGCAGTTCTTC.

The chain recombines TRBV11-3 with TRBJ1-2; D not resolved. CDR1 and CDR2 (germline): SGHNT, YENEEA. The V end was cut by 6 bases, the J end by 2 bases, with 7 bases between. The CDR3 runs 12 residues. CDR3: CASRISNYGYTF. The CDR3 coding sequence is TGTGCCAGCAGGATAAGCAACTATGGCTACACCTTC.

About this clone itself: Within the sample, other DNA sequences also encode this same CDR3. The chain recombines TRBV19 with TRBJ2-3; 13 bases map to TRBD2. The CDR3 consists of 16 residues. Trimming cost V 5 bases and J 0 bases; bases outside gene matches: 2. Germline loops: CDR1 LNHDA, CDR2 SQIVND (reference sequence). Here the CDR3 DNA reads TGTGCCAGTAGTCTGGGACTAGCGGGGAGCACAGATACGCAGTATTTT. The encoded protein is CASSLGLAGSTDTQYF.

The rearrangement links TRBV5-6 to TRBJ1-1; D may be TRBD1 (6 bases). V lost 4 bases and J lost 5, with 12 bases in between. This CDR3 region has 13 residues. CDR1 SGHDT and CDR2 YYEEEE come from the germline V gene. Here the CDR3 DNA reads TGTGCCAGCAGCAAGAGGGGGTGGACTGAAGCTTTCTTT. Amino acid sequence: CASSKRGWTEAFF.

The V gene is TRBV16, the J gene TRBJ1-5; D not resolved. CDR1 KGHSY and CDR2 FQNENV come from the germline V gene. With 4 bases removed from V and 0 bases from J, the gap between germline ends came to 16 bases. The CDR3 totals 17 residues. The DNA for the CDR3 is TGTGCCAGCAGCCGGGGATTCCTTCTATATAGCAATCAGCCCCAGCATTTT. It is translated as CASSRGFLLYSNQPQHF.